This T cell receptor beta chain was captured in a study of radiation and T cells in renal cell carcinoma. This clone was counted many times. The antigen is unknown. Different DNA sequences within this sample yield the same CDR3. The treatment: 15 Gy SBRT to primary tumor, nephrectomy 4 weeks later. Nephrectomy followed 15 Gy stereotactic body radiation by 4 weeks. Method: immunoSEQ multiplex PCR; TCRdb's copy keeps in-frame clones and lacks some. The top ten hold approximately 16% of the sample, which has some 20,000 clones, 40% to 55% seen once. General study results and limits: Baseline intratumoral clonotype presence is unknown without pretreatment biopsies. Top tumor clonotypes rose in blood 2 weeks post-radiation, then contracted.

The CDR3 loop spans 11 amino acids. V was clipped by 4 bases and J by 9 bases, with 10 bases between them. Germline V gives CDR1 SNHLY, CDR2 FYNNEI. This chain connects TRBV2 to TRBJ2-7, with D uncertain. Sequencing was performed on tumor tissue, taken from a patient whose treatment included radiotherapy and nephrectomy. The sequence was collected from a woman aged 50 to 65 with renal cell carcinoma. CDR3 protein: CASSAGSGQYF. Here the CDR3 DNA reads TGTGCCAGCAGTGCTGGATCCGGGCAGTACTTC. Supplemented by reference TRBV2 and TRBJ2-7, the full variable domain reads EPEVTQTPSHQVTQMGQEVILRCVPISNHLYFYWYRQILGQKVEFLVSFYNNEISEKSEIFDDQFSVERPDGSNFTLKIRSTKLEDSAMYFCASSAGSGQYFGPGTRLTVT.